The source of this T cell receptor (beta chain) is a study of beta chain features in type 1 diabetes. CDR3 length equals 14 residues. Looked up from germline, CDR1 is SGHAT and CDR2 is FQNNGV. The trim removed 4 bases at V and 6 bases at J, leaving 7 bases unmatched. Reverse transcribing all isolated RNA meant expressed TCRB transcripts were sequenced. Assay used: immunoSEQ multiplex PCR; TCRdb lists only in-frame clones, some missing. In the table there are roughly 300,000 clones, 14% of which are singletons. Specimen: central memory CD4+ T cells from blood. The chain joins TRBV11-2 to TRBJ2-3, with 7 positions matching TRBD2. This clonotype originated in a young man in good health. CDR3 sequence (DNA): TGTGCCAGCAGCTACCGGGGGGAATTGGATACGCAGTATTTT. This sequence encodes CASSYRGELDTQYF.